Below are 9 T cell receptor beta chains sequenced from a single sample in a study of metastatic and nonmetastatic thyroid tumors. Patients had received no treatment of any kind before thyroid surgery. TCRdb called clones again from the PCR reads with MiXCR. The sample yields about 48,000 clones, 22% seen once. The sequenced sample consisted of blood. The receptors derive from a male donor with papillary thyroid cancer or a benign thyroid nodule (not recorded which). Some clones in this sample may be carry-over from other donors' samples.

There are many counts of this clone. This sequence joins TRBV24-1 and TRBJ2-6; 8 positions agree with TRBD1. CDR1 and CDR2 from the germline V gene are KGHDR and SFDVKD. This CDR3 contains 18 residues. Trimming took 3 bases from V and 0 from J; bases not matched to a gene: 6. The CDR3 DNA reads TGTGCCACCAGTGATCCCGGGACAGGAGACTCTGGGGCCAACGTCCTGACTTTC. Translated, it gives CATSDPGTGDSGANVLTF.

In its sample, this clone was seen many times. The chain carries TRBV5-6 and TRBJ2-2; 7 nucleotides align to TRBD1. Trimming took 2 bases from V and 2 from J; bases not matched to a gene: 6. The CDR3 contains 16 residues. CDR1 SGHDT and CDR2 YYEEEE come from the germline V gene. CDR3 residues: CASSLTGTANTGELFF. As DNA, the CDR3 is TGTGCCAGCAGCTTAACCGGGACAGCAAACACCGGGGAGCTGTTTTTT.

This clone was counted at least ten times. The chain links TRBV5-1 to TRBJ2-2; 7 bases fit TRBD2. Germline V lookup: CDR1 SGHRS, CDR2 YFSETQ. V lost 6 bases, J lost 1 base, and 3 bases stayed unmatched. The CDR3 runs to 14 residues. Here the CDR3 DNA reads TGCGCCAGCAACCCGGGGGGGAACACCGGGGAGCTGTTTTTT. Protein: CASNPGGNTGELFF.

The rearrangement links TRBV5-1 to TRBJ2-1; 10 bases fit TRBD2. With V trimmed by 4 bases and J by 5 bases, 6 bases remained unmatched. The CDR3 contains 15 residues. CDR1 and CDR2 (germline): SGHRS, YFSETQ. CDR3 DNA: TGCGCCAGCAGCGCGGGGACTAGCGACCACAATGAGCAGTTCTTC. It codes for CASSAGTSDHNEQFF. The full variable domain, completed using reference TRBV5-1 and TRBJ2-1, is KAGVTQTPRYLIKTRGQQVTLSCSPISGHRSVSWYQQTPGQGLQFLFEYFSETQRNKGNFPGRFSGRQFSNSRSEMNVSTLELGDSALYLCASSAGTSDHNEQFFGPGTRLTVL.

The chain links TRBV18 to TRBJ1-1, with TRBD1 as a possible D gene (6 bases). This CDR3 is 14 amino acids long. Germline CDR1 and CDR2: KGHSH and LQKENI. The CDR3 DNA is TGTGCAATCTCATCGGGGGCGAAGAACACTGAAGCTTTCTTT. This translates into CAISSGAKNTEAFF.

The CDR3 nucleotides are TGTGCTAGTGGTTTGGGTAGCGGGGGAGATACGCAGTATTTT. Translating it yields CASGLGSGGDTQYF. The rearrangement links TRBV12-5 to TRBJ2-3; 9 nucleotides agree with TRBD2. V was pared by 1 base and J by 5 bases, with 1 base of the junction left unmatched. This CDR3 contains 14 residues. Germline CDR1 reads LGHNT; CDR2 reads FRNRAP. Drawing the rest from reference TRBV12-5 and TRBJ2-3, the complete variable domain is DARVTQTPRHKVTEMGQEVTMRCQPILGHNTVFWYRQTMMQGLELLAYFRNRAPLDDSGMPKDRFSAEMPDATLATLKIQPSEPRDSAVYFCASGLGSGGDTQYFGPGTRLTVL.

V usage is TRBV25-1 and J usage is TRBJ2-5; TRBD1 aligns across 12 bases. The germline V gene encodes CDR1 MGHDK and CDR2 SYGVNS. The CDR3 contains 20 residues. J was trimmed by 5 bases and V by 1 base; bases with no gene match: 17. The CDR3 is CASSEWGPGTGGSGHETQYF. The CDR3 region has the DNA TGTGCCAGCAGTGAATGGGGTCCCGGGACAGGGGGCTCTGGCCATGAGACCCAGTACTTC. Drawing the rest from reference TRBV25-1 and TRBJ2-5, the complete variable domain is EADIYQTPRYLVIGTGKKITLECSQTMGHDKMYWYQQDPGMELHLIHYSYGVNSTEKGDLSSESTVSRIRTEHFPLTLESARPSHTSQYLCASSEWGPGTGGSGHETQYFGPGTRLLVL.

This clone was seen just once. J is TRBJ1-5 and V is TRBV7-3, with 9 bases that match TRBD1. Germline V gene sequence: CDR1 SGHTA, CDR2 FQGTGA. The CDR3 is 19 amino acids. The J segment lost 0 bases and the V segment lost 1 base, leaving 10 bases of the junction unmatched. CDR3 coding DNA: TGTGCCAGCAGCTTAAACTTCCGGGACAGGGCTTATAGCAATCAGCCCCAGCATTTT. Encoded protein: CASSLNFRDRAYSNQPQHF.

This clone was observed a handful of times. A much larger clone lies one base from this, so it may be a read error. The V gene is TRBV6-2 or TRBV6-3, the J gene TRBJ1-5; no clear D. Germline assignment: CDR1 MNHEY and CDR2 SVGEGT. CDR3 length equals 15 residues. The CDR3 here is CASTQGEGGNHPQHF. CDR3 bases: TGTGCCAGCACCCAAGGAGAGGGCGGCAATCATCCCCAGCATTTT.